These 23 T cell receptor beta chains share one sample of origin, sequenced in a study of TIL therapy for anti-PD-1-resistant metastatic lung cancer. Sequencing used immunoSEQ v3. Data came from immunoSEQ multiplex PCR; TCRdb stores just in-frame clones and leaves some out. The sample shows around 45,000 clones, 65% to 80% of them seen only once. The time point here: pre-treatment sample, taken before nivolumab and TIL therapy. Pleural nodules or supraclavicular lymph nodes made up most of the excised metastases sampled. Specimen: tumor tissue, collected at baseline. The receptors derive from a person aged 25 to 85 with non-small cell lung cancer.

The chain recombines TRBV7-2 with TRBJ2-7; D may match TRBD1 or TRBD2 (6 bases each). V lost 5 bases to trimming and J lost 2 bases, with 13 bases between them. CDR1 is SGHTA and CDR2 is FQGNSA in the germline V gene. The CDR3 totals 14 residues. The CDR3: CASSPPGGTYEQYF. The CDR3 bases are TGTGCCAGCAGCCCCCCCGGGGGCACCTACGAGCAGTACTTC. Using reference TRBV7-2 and TRBJ2-7 for the parts outside the CDR3, the full variable domain is GAGVSQSPSNKVTEKGKDVELRCDPISGHTALYWYRQSLGQGLEFLIYFQGNSAPDKSGLPSDRFSAERTGGSVSTLTIQRTQQEDSAVYLCASSPPGGTYEQYFGPGTRLTVT.

J is TRBJ1-6 and V is TRBV6-1, with 7 positions matching TRBD1. The CDR3 has 15 residues. Per the germline V gene, CDR1 is MNHNS and CDR2 is SASEGT. V shed 5 bases, J shed 7 bases, and the junction held 8 bases outside the gene matches. CDR3 in amino acids: CASSLTTGSNSPLHF. As DNA, the CDR3 is TGTGCCAGCAGTCTCACGACAGGGTCCAATTCACCCCTCCACTTT.

The rearrangement joins TRBV5-1 to TRBJ2-2; D is perhaps TRBD2 (5 bases). From germline, CDR1 is SGHRS and CDR2 YFSETQ. The CDR3 sequence is 13 residues long. The V and J ends lost 6 bases and 1 base respectively, with 7 bases between them. In nucleotides, the CDR3 is TGCGCCAGCACTCGGGGGAACACCGGGGAGCTGTTTTTT. Translating gives CASTRGNTGELFF.

The chain is built from TRBV30 and TRBJ1-5; D uncertain. Germline V gene sequence: CDR1 GTSNPN, CDR2 SVGIG (reference sequence). V lost 0 bases, J lost 0 bases, and 9 bases lay in between. CDR3 length equals 15 residues. CDR3 in amino acids: CAWSVGSDSNQPQHF. The CDR3 nucleotides read TGTGCCTGGAGTGTGGGTAGTGATAGCAATCAGCCCCAGCATTTT.

This rearrangement joins TRBV28 to TRBJ2-3, with 9 bases fitting TRBD1. The CDR3 runs 14 residues. V lost 8 bases to trimming and J lost 2 bases; unmatched junction nucleotides: 5. CDR1 is MDHEN, CDR2 SYDVKM, per germline. The CDR3 sequence is CASGGTGYTDTQYF. Here the CDR3 DNA reads TGTGCCAGCGGCGGGACAGGGTACACAGATACGCAGTATTTT. Using reference TRBV28 and TRBJ2-3 for the parts outside the CDR3, the full variable domain is DVKVTQSSRYLVKRTGEKVFLECVQDMDHENMFWYRQDPGLGLRLIYFSYDVKMKEKGDIPEGYSVSREKKERFSLILESASTNQTSMYLCASGGTGYTDTQYFGPGTRLTVL.

In its sample, this clone was seen a few times. This sequence joins TRBV27 and TRBJ2-7; 12 bases line up with TRBD1. V shed 7 bases, J shed 2 bases, and the junction held 9 bases outside the gene matches. Germline V gene sequence: CDR1 MNHEY, CDR2 SMNVEV (reference sequence). The CDR3 is made up of 16 amino acids. CDR3 in DNA: TGTGCCAGCATACCCCTCCGGGACAGGGGGCCCTACGAGCAGTACTTC. It translates to CASIPLRDRGPYEQYF.

The chain joins TRBV5-1 to TRBJ2-3; TRBD2 aligns across 10 bases. Per the germline V gene, CDR1 is SGHRS and CDR2 is YFSETQ. The CDR3 consists of 16 residues. V trimming: 4 bases; J trimming: 2 bases; junction bases outside the gene matches: 7. The CDR3 loop is CASSPGLARNTDTQYF. The DNA of the CDR3 is TGCGCCAGCAGCCCGGGACTAGCGAGGAACACAGATACGCAGTATTTT.

This chain uses TRBV7-2 with TRBJ1-2, with 8 bases identical to TRBD1. This CDR3 comprises 15 residues. Germline V gives CDR1 SGHTA, CDR2 FQGNSA. Trimming at V came to 10 bases and at J to 1 base, leaving 11 bases not matched to a gene. Written as DNA, the CDR3 is TGTGCCACTATATTGGGCAGGGGGCTTAACTATGGCTACACCTTC. It codes for CATILGRGLNYGYTF. The variable domain in full, with the rest retrieved from reference TRBV7-2 and TRBJ1-2, is GAGVSQSPSNKVTEKGKDVELRCDPISGHTALYWYRQSLGQGLEFLIYFQGNSAPDKSGLPSDRFSAERTGGSVSTLTIQRTQQEDSAVYLCATILGRGLNYGYTFGSGTRLTVV.

CDR3 sequence reads: CASSDVADTQYF. The CDR3 bases are TGTGCCAGCAGTGACGTAGCGGATACGCAGTATTTT. This chain joins TRBV7-3 and TRBJ2-3, with D possibly matching TRBD2 (5 bases). Trimming shortened V by 6 bases and J by 6 bases, and 10 bases separated the two germline ends. The length of the CDR3 is 12 residues. In germline, CDR1 is SGHTA, CDR2 FQGTGA.

V gene TRBV2 combines with J gene TRBJ2-4; D not certain. Trimming stripped 7 bases from V and 7 bases from J, with 5 bases between. The CDR3 is made up of 10 amino acids. CDR1 is SNHLY and CDR2 is FYNNEI in the germline V gene. The CDR3 DNA is TGTGCCAGCAAGATGAACATTCAGTACTTC. Translating gives CASKMNIQYF. Full variable domain (rest looked up from reference TRBV2 and TRBJ2-4): EPEVTQTPSHQVTQMGQEVILRCVPISNHLYFYWYRQILGQKVEFLVSFYNNEISEKSEIFDDQFSVERPDGSNFTLKIRSTKLEDSAMYFCASKMNIQYFGAGTRLSVL.

The genes are TRBV18 and TRBJ2-7, with 8 bases matching TRBD1. The V gene's germline CDR1 is KGHSH and CDR2 LQKENI. The CDR3 has 14 amino acids. The junction had 6 bases not matched to a gene; V was cut back by 2 bases and J by 6 bases. As DNA, the CDR3 is TGTGCCAGCTCACCAATCCAGGGGGCCGGCGAGCAGTACTTC. It encodes CASSPIQGAGEQYF.

This chain connects TRBV13 to TRBJ2-2; 8 positions match TRBD1. The CDR3 totals 15 residues. J was trimmed by 5 bases and V by 4 bases; bases with no gene match: 6. Looked up from germline, CDR1 is PRHDT and CDR2 is FYEKMQ (reference sequence). The CDR3 DNA sequence: TGTGCCAGCAGCTGGGGAACAGGGGGGACCGGGGAGCTGTTTTTT. This encodes CASSWGTGGTGELFF. Together with reference TRBV13 and TRBJ2-2, the CDR3 gives the full variable domain: AAGVIQSPRHLIKEKRETATLKCYPIPRHDTVYWYQQGPGQDPQFLISFYEKMQSDKGSIPDRFSAQQFSDYHSELNMSSLELGDSALYFCASSWGTGGTGELFFGEGSRLTVL.

The rearrangement uses TRBV5-1 and TRBJ1-4; a possible D gene is TRBD1 (5 bases). From germline, CDR1 is SGHRS and CDR2 YFSETQ. The CDR3 runs 15 residues. The V end lost 0 bases, the J end lost 4 bases, and 10 bases lay between the germline ends. The CDR3 DNA reads TGCGCCAGCAGCTTGGACGGGGCGATTAATGAAAAACTGTTTTTT. The encoded protein is CASSLDGAINEKLFF.

The chain employs TRBV10-2 and TRBJ2-5, with D possibly being TRBD1 (7 bases). The V end was cut by 7 bases, the J end by 5 bases, with 8 bases between. The CDR3 has 11 residues. Germline V CDR1 and CDR2: WSHSY, SAAADI. The chain's CDR3 is CASTGGETQYF. The DNA of the CDR3 is TGCGCCAGCACAGGGGGGGAGACCCAGTACTTC.

This sequence joins TRBV7-6 and TRBJ1-2; 8 bases agree with TRBD1. This CDR3 comprises 16 residues. Germline trimming cut 5 bases from V and 4 bases from J; bases unmatched to any gene: 12. Per the germline V gene, CDR1 is SGHVS and CDR2 is FNYEAQ. DNA of the CDR3: TGTGCCAGCAGCATCCTTCCCGGACAGGGCATCTATGGCTACACCTTC. Its translation is CASSILPGQGIYGYTF.

The chain joins TRBV7-2 to TRBJ1-5; D is ambiguous. The CDR3 runs 16 residues. Trimming removed 1 base at V and 2 bases at J, with 12 bases between. Germline loops: CDR1 SGHTA, CDR2 FQGNSA. As DNA, the CDR3 is TGTGCCAGCAGCTTAGGGCAGGTTCTTGGCAATCAGCCCCAGCATTTT. It translates to CASSLGQVLGNQPQHF. Full variable domain (remainder filled in from reference TRBV7-2 and TRBJ1-5): GAGVSQSPSNKVTEKGKDVELRCDPISGHTALYWYRQSLGQGLEFLIYFQGNSAPDKSGLPSDRFSAERTGGSVSTLTIQRTQQEDSAVYLCASSLGQVLGNQPQHFGDGTRLSIL.

The chain joins TRBV9 to TRBJ2-4; 12 bases line up with TRBD1. The V gene end was trimmed by 3 bases and the J gene end by 5 bases; junction bases not matched to a gene: 6. The CDR3 has 16 amino acids. CDR1 SGDLS and CDR2 YYNGEE come from the germline V gene. The CDR3 nucleotides read TGTGCCAGCAGCGCCGGGGACAGGGGGCTGGAAAACATTCAGTACTTC. Translating gives CASSAGDRGLENIQYF.

The genes are TRBV6-5 and TRBJ2-5; D may match TRBD1 or TRBD2 (6 bases each). CDR1 MNHEY and CDR2 SVGAGI come from the germline V gene. Deletions cut 3 bases from V and 6 bases from J, with 11 bases between. CDR3 length: 13 residues. DNA of the CDR3: TGTGCCAGCAGTTATGGGGGGCGAAAGACCCAGTACTTC. Translated, it gives CASSYGGRKTQYF.

The table lists this clone with a count of one. The rearrangement uses TRBV28 and TRBJ1-2, with D tentatively TRBD1 (5 bases). Germline V lookup: CDR1 MDHEN, CDR2 SYDVKM. The V and J ends lost 6 bases and 1 base respectively, with 18 bases between them. The CDR3 loop spans 16 amino acids. Written as DNA, the CDR3 is TGTGCCAGCAGATCCTACGTAGGGGCCCTTAACTATGGCTACACCTTC. This sequence encodes CASRSYVGALNYGYTF.

The chain uses TRBV2 and TRBJ1-5, with 7 positions matching TRBD1. Trimming cost V 6 bases and J 2 bases; bases outside gene matches: 7. Looked up from germline, CDR1 is SNHLY and CDR2 is FYNNEI. CDR3 length: 15 residues. In DNA form, the CDR3 reads TGTGCCAGCAGAGCGATTGGACAGGGCAATCAGCCCCAGCATTTT. Its translation: CASRAIGQGNQPQHF.

The chain employs TRBV20-1 and TRBJ1-2; D is unresolved. There are 10 residues in the CDR3. CDR1 is DFQATT and CDR2 is SNEGSKA in the germline V gene (reference sequence). The V end was cut by 6 bases, the J end by 5 bases, with 7 bases between. The CDR3 reads CSADFYGYTF. The CDR3 DNA is TGCAGTGCCGATTTTTATGGCTACACCTTC.

This clone came up a few times. The gene calls are TRBV9 and TRBJ2-2; D might be TRBD1 or TRBD2, each matching 5 bases. The germline gives CDR1 SGDLS, CDR2 YYNGEE. With 0 bases removed from V and 6 bases from J, the gap between germline ends came to 9 bases. The CDR3 consists of 14 residues. The CDR3 coding sequence is TGTGCCAGCAGCGTAGTGTTGGGGGCCGGGGAGCTGTTTTTT. Its translation is CASSVVLGAGELFF.

J is TRBJ2-5 and V is TRBV9; D call uncertain. The CDR3 extends over 13 amino acids. Trimming cost V 0 bases and J 5 bases, with 8 bases left between them. From germline, CDR1 is SGDLS and CDR2 YYNGEE. This chain's CDR3 is CASSVGATETQYF. CDR3 bases: TGTGCCAGCAGCGTAGGAGCTACGGAGACCCAGTACTTC. Looking up the rest from reference TRBV9 and TRBJ2-5 gives the full variable domain: DSGVTQTPKHLITATGQRVTLRCSPRSGDLSVYWYQQSLDQGLQFLIQYYNGEERAKGNILERFSAQQFPDLHSELNLSSLELGDSALYFCASSVGATETQYFGPGTRLLVL.